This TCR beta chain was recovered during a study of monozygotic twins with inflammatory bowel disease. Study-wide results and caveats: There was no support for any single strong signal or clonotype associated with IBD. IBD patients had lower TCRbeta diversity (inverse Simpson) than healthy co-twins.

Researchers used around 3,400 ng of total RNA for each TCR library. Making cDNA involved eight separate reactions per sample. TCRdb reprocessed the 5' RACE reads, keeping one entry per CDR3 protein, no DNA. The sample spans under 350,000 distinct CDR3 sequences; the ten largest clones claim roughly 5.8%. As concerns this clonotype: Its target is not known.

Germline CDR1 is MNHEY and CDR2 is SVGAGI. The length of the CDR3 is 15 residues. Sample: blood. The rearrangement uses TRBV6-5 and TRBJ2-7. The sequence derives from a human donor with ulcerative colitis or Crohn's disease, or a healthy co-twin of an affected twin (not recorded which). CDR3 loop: CASSYPGQETYEQYF.